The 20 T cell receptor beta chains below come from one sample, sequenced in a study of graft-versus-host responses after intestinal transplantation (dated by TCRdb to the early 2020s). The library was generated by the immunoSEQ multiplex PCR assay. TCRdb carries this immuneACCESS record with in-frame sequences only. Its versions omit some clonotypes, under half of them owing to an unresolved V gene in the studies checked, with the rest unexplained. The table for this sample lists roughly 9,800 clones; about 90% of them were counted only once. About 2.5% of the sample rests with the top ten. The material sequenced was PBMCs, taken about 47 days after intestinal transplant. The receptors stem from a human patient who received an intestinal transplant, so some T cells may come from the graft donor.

CDR3 in DNA: TGTGCCAGCAGCTCGGGGCCTGGGGACAGGGATCACGAGCAGTACTTC. Translation: CASSSGPGDRDHEQYF. The V call is TRBV11-2, the J call TRBJ2-7, with 9 bases identical to TRBD1. Germline CDR1 reads SGHAT; CDR2 reads FQNNGV. Losses at the gene ends were 4 bases for V and 5 bases for J; bases not matched to a gene: 12. The CDR3 covers 16 residues.

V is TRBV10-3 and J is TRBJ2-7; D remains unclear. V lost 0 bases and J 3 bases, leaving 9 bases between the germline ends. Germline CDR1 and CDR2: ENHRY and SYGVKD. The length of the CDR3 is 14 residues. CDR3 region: CAISESETGYEQYF. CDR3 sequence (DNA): TGTGCCATCAGTGAGTCCGAAACTGGCTACGAGCAGTACTTC.

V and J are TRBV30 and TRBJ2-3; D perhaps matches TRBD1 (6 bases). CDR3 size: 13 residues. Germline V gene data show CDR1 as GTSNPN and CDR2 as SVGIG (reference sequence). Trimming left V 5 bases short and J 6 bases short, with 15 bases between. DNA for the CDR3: TGTGCCTGGCAACCCAAGGGGGAGGATACGCAGTATTTT. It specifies CAWQPKGEDTQYF.

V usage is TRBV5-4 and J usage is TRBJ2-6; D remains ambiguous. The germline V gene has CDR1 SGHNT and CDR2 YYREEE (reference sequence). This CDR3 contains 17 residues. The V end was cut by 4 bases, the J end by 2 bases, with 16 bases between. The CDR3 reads CASSPIRDLAGANVLTF. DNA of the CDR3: TGTGCCAGCAGCCCAATAAGAGACCTGGCTGGGGCCAACGTCCTGACTTTC.

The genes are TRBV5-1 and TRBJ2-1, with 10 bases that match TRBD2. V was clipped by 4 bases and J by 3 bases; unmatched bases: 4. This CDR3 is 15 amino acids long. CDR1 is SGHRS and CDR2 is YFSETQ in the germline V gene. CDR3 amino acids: CASSIAGGNYNEQFF. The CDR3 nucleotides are TGCGCCAGCAGCATAGCGGGGGGAAACTACAATGAGCAGTTCTTC.

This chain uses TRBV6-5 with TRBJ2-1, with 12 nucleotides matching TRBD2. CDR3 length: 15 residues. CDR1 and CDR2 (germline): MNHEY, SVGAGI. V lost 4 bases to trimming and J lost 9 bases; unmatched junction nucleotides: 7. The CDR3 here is CASSSRTSGDGEQFF. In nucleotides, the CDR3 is TGTGCCAGCAGTTCACGGACTAGCGGGGACGGTGAGCAGTTCTTC.

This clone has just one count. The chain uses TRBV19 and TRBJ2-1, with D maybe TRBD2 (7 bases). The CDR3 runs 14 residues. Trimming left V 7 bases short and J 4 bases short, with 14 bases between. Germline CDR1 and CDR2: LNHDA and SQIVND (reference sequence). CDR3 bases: TGTGCCAGTATGACGGGGGGCGGGTACAATGAGCAGTTCTTC. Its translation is CASMTGGGYNEQFF. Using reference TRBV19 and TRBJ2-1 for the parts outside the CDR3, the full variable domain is DGGITQSPKYLFRKEGQNVTLSCEQNLNHDAMYWYRQDPGQGLRLIYYSQIVNDFQKGDIAEGYSVSREKKESFPLTVTSAQKNPTAFYLCASMTGGGYNEQFFGPGTRLTVL.

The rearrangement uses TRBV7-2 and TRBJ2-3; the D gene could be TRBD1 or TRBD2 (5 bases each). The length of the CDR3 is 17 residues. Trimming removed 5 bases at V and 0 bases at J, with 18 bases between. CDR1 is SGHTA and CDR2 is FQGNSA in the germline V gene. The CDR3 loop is CASSLSSWGGSTDTQYF. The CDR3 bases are TGTGCCAGCAGCCTCTCCTCCTGGGGCGGGAGCACAGATACGCAGTATTTT.

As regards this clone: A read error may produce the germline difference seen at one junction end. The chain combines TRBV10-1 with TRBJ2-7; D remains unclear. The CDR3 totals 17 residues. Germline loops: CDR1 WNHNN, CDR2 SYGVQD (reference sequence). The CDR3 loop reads CASREYPRAVSSYEQYF. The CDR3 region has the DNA TGCGCCAGCAGGGAGTACCCCCGGGCGGTGAGCTCCTACGAGCAGTACTTC.

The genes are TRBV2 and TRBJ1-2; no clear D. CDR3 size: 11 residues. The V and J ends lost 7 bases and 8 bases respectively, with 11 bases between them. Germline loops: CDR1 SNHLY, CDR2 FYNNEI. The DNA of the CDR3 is TGTGCCAGCATTAGGGTGGGAGGCTACACCTTC. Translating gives CASIRVGGYTF.

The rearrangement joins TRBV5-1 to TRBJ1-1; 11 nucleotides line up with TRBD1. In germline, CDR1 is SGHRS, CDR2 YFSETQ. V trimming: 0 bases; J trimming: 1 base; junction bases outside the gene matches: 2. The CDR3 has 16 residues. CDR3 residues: CASSLGTGGANTEAFF. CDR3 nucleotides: TGCGCCAGCAGCTTGGGGACAGGGGGCGCGAACACTGAAGCTTTCTTT.

CDR3 sequence: CASSTGGEQFF. The DNA for the CDR3 is TGTGCCAGCAGCACCGGGGGTGAGCAGTTCTTC. The chain has TRBV11-2 and TRBJ2-1, with D perhaps matching TRBD2 (6 bases). Trimming pared 5 bases from V and 9 bases from J, leaving 8 bases between. This CDR3 is 11 amino acids long. The germline CDR1 and CDR2 sequences are SGHAT and FQNNGV. Complete variable domain (other parts from reference TRBV11-2 and TRBJ2-1): EAGVAQSPRYKIIEKRQSVAFWCNPISGHATLYWYQQILGQGPKLLIQFQNNGVVDDSQLPKDRFSAERLKGVDSTLKIQPAKLEDSAVYLCASSTGGEQFFGPGTRLTVL.

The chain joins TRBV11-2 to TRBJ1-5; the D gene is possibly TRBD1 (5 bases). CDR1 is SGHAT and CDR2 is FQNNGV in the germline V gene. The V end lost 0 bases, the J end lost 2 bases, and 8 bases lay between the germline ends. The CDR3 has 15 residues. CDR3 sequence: CASSLEGVGNQPQHF. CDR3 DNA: TGTGCCAGCAGCTTAGAAGGGGTGGGCAATCAGCCCCAGCATTTT.

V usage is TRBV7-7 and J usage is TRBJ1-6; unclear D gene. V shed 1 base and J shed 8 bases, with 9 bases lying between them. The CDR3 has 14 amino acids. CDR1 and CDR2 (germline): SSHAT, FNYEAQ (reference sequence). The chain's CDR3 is CASSLGVADSPLHF. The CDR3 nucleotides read TGTGCCAGCAGCTTAGGGGTGGCGGATTCACCCCTCCACTTT.

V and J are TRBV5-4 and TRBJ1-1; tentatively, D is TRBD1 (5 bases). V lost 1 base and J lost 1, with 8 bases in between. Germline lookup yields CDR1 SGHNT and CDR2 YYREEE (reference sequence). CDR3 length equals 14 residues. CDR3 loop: CASSLRGGNTEAFF. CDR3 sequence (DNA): TGTGCCAGCAGCTTGAGGGGCGGGAACACTGAAGCTTTCTTT.

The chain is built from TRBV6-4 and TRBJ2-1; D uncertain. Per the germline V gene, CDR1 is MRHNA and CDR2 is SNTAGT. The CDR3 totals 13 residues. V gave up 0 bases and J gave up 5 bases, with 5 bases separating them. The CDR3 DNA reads TGTGCCAGCAGTGACTCTAGCAACAATGAGCAGTTCTTC. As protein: CASSDSSNNEQFF.

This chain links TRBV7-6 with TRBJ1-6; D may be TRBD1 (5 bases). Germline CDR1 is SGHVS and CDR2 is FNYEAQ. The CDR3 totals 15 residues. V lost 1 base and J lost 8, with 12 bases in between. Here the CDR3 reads CASSLVKQGHSPLHF. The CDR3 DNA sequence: TGTGCCAGCAGCTTAGTCAAGCAGGGACATTCACCCCTCCACTTT. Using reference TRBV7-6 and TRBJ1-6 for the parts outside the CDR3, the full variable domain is GAGVSQSPRYKVTKRGQDVALRCDPISGHVSLYWYRQALGQGPEFLTYFNYEAQQDKSGLPNDRFSAERPEGSISTLTIQRTEQRDSAMYRCASSLVKQGHSPLHFGNGTRLTVT.

CDR3 nucleotide sequence: TGTGCCAGTAGTATCATGGGGGCTGAAGCTTTCTTT. Protein: CASSIMGAEAFF. The J gene is TRBJ1-1, the V gene TRBV19; a possible D gene is TRBD1 (5 bases). Germline V CDR1 and CDR2: LNHDA, SQIVND (reference sequence). The V gene lost 3 bases and the J gene lost 6 bases, with 8 bases spanning the gap. The CDR3 extends over 12 amino acids. Drawing the rest from reference TRBV19 and TRBJ1-1, the complete variable domain is DGGITQSPKYLFRKEGQNVTLSCEQNLNHDAMYWYRQDPGQGLRLIYYSQIVNDFQKGDIAEGYSVSREKKESFPLTVTSAQKNPTAFYLCASSIMGAEAFFGQGTRLTVV.

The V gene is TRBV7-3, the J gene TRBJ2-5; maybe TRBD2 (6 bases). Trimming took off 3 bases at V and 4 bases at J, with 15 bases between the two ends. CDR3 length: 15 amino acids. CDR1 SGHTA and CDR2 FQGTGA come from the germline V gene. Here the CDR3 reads CASSFVGGALETQYF. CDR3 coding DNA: TGTGCCAGCAGCTTTGTCGGCGGGGCCCTAGAGACCCAGTACTTC.

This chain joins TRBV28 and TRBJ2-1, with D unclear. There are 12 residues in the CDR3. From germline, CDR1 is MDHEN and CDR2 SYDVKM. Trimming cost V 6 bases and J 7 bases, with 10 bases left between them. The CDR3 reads CASSQGLNEQFF. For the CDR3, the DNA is TGTGCCAGCAGCCAAGGCCTAAATGAGCAGTTCTTC.